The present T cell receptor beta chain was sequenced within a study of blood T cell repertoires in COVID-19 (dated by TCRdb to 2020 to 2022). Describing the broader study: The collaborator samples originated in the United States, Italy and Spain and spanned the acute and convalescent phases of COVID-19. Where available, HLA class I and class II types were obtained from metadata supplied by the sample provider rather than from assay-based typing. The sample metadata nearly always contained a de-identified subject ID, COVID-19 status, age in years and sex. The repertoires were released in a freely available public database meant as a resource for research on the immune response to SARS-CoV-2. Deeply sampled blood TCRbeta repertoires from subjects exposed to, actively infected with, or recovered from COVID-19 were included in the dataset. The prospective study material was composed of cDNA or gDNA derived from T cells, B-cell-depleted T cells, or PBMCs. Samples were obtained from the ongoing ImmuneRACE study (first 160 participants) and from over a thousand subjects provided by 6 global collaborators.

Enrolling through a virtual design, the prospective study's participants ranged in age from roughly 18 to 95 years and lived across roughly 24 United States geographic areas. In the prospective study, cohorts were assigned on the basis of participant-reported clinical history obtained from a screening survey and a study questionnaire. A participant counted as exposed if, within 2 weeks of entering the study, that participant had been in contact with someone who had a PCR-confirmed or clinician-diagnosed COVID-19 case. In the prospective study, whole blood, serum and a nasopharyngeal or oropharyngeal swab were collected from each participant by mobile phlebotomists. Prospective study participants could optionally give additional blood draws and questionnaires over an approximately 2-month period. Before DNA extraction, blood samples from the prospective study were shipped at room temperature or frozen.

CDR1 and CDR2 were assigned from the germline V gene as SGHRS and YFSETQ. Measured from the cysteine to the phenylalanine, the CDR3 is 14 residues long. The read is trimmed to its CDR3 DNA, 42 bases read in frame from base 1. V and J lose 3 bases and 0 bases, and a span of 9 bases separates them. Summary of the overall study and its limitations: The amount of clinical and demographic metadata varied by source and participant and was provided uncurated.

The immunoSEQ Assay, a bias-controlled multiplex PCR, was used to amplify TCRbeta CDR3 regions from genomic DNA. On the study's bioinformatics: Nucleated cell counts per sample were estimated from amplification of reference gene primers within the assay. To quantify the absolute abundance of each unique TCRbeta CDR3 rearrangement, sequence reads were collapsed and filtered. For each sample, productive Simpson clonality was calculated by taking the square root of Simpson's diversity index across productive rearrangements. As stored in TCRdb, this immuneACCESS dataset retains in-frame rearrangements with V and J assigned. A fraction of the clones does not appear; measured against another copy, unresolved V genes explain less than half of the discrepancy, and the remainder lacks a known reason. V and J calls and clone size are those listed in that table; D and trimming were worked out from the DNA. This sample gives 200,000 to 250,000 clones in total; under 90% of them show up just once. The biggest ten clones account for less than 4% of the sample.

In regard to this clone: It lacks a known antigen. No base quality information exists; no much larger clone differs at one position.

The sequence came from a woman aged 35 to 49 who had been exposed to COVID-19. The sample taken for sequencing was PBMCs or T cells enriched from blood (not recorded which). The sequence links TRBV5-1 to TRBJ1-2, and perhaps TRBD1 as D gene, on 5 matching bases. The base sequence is TGCGCCAGCAGCTGGGGCGGAGCTAACTATGGCTACACCTTC. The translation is CASSWGGANYGYTF.